This T cell receptor (beta chain) was identified during a study of OX40 agonist ivuxolimab in advanced cancers. Study background: Patients were given ivuxolimab, an antibody that agonizes OX40 (CD134).

Germline values: CDR1 ENHRY, CDR2 SYGVKD. CDR3 size: 17 residues. V dropped 0 bases and J dropped 5 bases, with 19 bases sitting between them. Whole-study results and caveats: The authors also found low normalized T-cell clonal expansion in some nonresponders.

A note on this clone: Its antigen remains unknown.

TCRdb's table, derived via immunoSEQ multiplex PCR, lists solely in-frame clones and lacks some. Counted here are some 60,000 clones, roughly nine tenths occurring once; the ten biggest clones make up under 4.5%. Material: CD4+ or CD8+ T cells sorted from blood, obtained in a trial of the OX40 agonist ivuxolimab. This sequence joins TRBV10-3 and TRBJ1-2, with D possibly being TRBD1 (5 bases). This TCR was sampled from an adult with an advanced solid tumor such as melanoma, head and neck, liver or kidney cancer. This chain's CDR3 is CAISESTVRSREYGYTF. Written as DNA, the CDR3 is TGTGCCATCAGTGAGTCGACAGTACGCAGTAGGGAGTATGGCTACACCTTC.